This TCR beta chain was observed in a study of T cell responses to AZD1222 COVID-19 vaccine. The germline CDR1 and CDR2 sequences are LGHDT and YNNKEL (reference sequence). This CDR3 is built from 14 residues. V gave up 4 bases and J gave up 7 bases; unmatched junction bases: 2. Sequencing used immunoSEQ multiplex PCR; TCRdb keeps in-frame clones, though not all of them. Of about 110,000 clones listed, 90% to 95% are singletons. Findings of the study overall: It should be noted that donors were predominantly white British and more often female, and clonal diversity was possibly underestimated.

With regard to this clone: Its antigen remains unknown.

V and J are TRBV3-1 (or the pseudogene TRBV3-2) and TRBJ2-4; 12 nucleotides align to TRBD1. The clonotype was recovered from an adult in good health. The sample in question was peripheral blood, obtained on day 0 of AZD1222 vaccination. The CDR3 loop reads CASSLGTGGNIQYF. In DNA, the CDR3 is TGTGCCAGCAGCCTAGGGACAGGGGGCAACATTCAGTACTTC.